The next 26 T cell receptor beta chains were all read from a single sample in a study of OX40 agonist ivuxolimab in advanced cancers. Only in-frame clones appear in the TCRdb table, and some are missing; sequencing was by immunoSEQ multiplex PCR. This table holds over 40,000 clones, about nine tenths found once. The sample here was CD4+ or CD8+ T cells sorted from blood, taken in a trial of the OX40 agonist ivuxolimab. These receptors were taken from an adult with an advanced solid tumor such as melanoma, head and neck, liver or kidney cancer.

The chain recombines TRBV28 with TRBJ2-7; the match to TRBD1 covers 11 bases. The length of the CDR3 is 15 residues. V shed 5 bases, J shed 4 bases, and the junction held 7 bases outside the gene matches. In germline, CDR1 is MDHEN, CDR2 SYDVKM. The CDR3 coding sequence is TGTGCCAGCAGTCCCCAAAGGGACAGGGGGTACGAGCAGTACTTC. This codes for CASSPQRDRGYEQYF. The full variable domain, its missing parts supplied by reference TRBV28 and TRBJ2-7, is DVKVTQSSRYLVKRTGEKVFLECVQDMDHENMFWYRQDPGLGLRLIYFSYDVKMKEKGDIPEGYSVSREKKERFSLILESASTNQTSMYLCASSPQRDRGYEQYFGPGTRLTVT.

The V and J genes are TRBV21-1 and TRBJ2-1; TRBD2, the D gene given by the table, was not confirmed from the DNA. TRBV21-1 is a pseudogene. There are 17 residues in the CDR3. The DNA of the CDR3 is TGTGCCAGCAGCAAAGTATTGCGGGAGGGCCTTAACAATGAGCAGTTCTTC. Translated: CASSKVLREGLNNEQFF.

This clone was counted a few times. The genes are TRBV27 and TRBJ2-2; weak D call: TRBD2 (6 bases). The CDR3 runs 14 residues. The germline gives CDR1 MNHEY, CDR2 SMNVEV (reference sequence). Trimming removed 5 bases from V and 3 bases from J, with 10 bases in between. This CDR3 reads CASSRGKYTGELFF. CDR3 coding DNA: TGTGCCAGCAGTCGCGGGAAATACACCGGGGAGCTGTTTTTT.

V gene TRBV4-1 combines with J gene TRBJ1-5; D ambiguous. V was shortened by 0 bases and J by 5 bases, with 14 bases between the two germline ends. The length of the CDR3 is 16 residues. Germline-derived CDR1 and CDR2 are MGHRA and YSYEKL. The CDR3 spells CASSQDSWNPDQPQHF. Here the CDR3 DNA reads TGCGCCAGCAGCCAAGATAGTTGGAATCCTGATCAGCCCCAGCATTTT.

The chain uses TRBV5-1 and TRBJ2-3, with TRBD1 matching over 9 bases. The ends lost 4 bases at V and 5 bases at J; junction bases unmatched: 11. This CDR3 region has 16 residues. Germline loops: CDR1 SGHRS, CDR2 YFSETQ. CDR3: CASSPAGTGTGDTQYF. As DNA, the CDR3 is TGCGCCAGCAGCCCGGCCGGGACAGGGACCGGAGATACGCAGTATTTT.

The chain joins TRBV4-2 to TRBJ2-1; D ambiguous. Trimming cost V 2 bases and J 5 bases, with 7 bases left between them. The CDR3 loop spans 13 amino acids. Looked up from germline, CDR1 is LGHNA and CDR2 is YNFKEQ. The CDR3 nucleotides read TGTGCCAGCAGCCAATCGGCGGACAATGAGCAGTTCTTC. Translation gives CASSQSADNEQFF.

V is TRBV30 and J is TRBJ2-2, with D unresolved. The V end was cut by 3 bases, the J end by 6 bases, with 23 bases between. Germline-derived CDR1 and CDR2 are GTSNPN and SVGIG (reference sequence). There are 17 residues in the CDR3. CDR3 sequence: CAWRPPSGSSRSGELFF. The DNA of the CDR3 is TGTGCCTGGAGGCCTCCCTCGGGCAGCTCTAGATCCGGGGAGCTGTTTTTT.

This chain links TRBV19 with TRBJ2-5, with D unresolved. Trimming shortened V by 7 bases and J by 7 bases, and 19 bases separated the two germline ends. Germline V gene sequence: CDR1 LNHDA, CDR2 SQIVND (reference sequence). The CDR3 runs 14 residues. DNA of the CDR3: TGTGCCAGTAATCCTAGTATGGGCCTGGGGACCCAGTACTTC. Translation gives CASNPSMGLGTQYF.

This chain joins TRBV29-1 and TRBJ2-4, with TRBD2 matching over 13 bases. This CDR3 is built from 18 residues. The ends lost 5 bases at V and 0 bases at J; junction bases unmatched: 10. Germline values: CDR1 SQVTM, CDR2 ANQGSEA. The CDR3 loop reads CSVSTGTSGVGAKNIQYF. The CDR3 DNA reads TGCAGCGTTTCGACCGGGACTAGCGGGGTGGGAGCCAAAAACATTCAGTACTTC.

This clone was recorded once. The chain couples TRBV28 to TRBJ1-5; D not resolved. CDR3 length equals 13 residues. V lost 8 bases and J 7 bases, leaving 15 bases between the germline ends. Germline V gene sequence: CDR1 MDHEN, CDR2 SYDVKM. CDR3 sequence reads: CASQRMVRQPQHF. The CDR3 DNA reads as TGTGCCAGCCAAAGAATGGTTCGACAGCCCCAGCATTTT.

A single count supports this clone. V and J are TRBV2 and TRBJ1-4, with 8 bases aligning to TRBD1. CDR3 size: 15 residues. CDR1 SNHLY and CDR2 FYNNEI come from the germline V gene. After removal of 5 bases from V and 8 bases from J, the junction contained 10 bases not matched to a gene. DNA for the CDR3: TGTGCCAGCAGTCCCGCCGGGACAGGTCGCGAAAAACTGTTTTTT. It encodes CASSPAGTGREKLFF.

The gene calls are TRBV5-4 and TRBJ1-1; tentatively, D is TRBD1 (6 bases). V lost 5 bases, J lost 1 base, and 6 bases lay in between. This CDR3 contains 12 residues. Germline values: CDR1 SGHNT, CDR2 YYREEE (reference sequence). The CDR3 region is CASRGANTEAFF. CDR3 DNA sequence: TGTGCCAGCAGGGGGGCGAACACTGAAGCTTTCTTT.

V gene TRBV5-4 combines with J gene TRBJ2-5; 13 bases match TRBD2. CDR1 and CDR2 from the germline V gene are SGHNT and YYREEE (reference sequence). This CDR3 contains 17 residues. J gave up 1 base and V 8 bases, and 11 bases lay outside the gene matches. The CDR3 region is CARGKLGLAGPQETQYF. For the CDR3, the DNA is TGTGCCAGAGGAAAATTGGGACTAGCGGGGCCCCAAGAGACCCAGTACTTC.

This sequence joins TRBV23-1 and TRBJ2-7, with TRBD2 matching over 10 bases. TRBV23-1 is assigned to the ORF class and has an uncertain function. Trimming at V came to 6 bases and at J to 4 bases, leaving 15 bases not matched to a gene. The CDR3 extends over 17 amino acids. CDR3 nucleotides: TGCGCCAGCAGGCCTACAGGAAGCGGGAGGGTTCGTTACGAGCAGTACTTC. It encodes CASRPTGSGRVRYEQYF.

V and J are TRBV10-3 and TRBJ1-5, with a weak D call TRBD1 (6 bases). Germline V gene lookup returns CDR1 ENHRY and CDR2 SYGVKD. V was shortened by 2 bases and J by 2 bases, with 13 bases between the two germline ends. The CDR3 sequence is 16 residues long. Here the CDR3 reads CAISEAAGEGNQPQHF. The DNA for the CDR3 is TGTGCCATCAGTGAGGCCGCAGGGGAAGGCAATCAGCCCCAGCATTTT.

The CDR3 reads CASSLWTAQETQYF. In nucleotides, the CDR3 is TGTGCCAGCAGCCTATGGACGGCCCAAGAGACCCAGTACTTC. The chain has TRBV6-5 and TRBJ2-5; D is ambiguous. The V gene's germline CDR1 is MNHEY and CDR2 SVGAGI. The CDR3 has 14 residues. The V end was cut by 6 bases, the J end by 1 base, with 12 bases between.

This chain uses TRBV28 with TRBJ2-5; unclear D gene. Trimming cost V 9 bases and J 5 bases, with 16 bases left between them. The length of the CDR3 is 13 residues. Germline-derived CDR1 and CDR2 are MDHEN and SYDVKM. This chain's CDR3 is CASSDQAPETQYF. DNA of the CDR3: TGTGCCAGTTCTGACCAGGCGCCTGAGACCCAGTACTTC.

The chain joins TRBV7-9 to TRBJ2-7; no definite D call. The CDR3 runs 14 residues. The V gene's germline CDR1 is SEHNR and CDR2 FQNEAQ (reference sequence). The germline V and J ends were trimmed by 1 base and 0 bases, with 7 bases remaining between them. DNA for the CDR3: TGTGCCAGCAGCTTAGTTGCGGCCTCCTACGAGCAGTACTTC. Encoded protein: CASSLVAASYEQYF.

This CDR3 reads CASSLRRTTAEAFF. CDR3 coding DNA: TGTGCCAGCAGTCTGCGCAGAACAACCGCTGAAGCTTTCTTT. V usage is TRBV6-5 and J usage is TRBJ1-1; D not resolved. Germline CDR1 and CDR2: MNHEY and SVGAGI. The V gene lost 5 bases and the J gene lost 6 bases, with 16 bases spanning the gap. The length of the CDR3 is 14 residues.

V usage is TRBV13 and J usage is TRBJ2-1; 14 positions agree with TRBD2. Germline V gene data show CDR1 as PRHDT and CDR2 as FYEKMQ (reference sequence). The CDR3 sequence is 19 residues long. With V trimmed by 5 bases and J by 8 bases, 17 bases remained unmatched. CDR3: CASSPSPGLAGDIWDEQFF. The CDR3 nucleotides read TGTGCCAGCAGCCCTTCCCCGGGACTAGCGGGAGATATTTGGGATGAGCAGTTCTTC. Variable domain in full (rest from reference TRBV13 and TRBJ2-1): AAGVIQSPRHLIKEKRETATLKCYPIPRHDTVYWYQQGPGQDPQFLISFYEKMQSDKGSIPDRFSAQQFSDYHSELNMSSLELGDSALYFCASSPSPGLAGDIWDEQFFGPGTRLTVL.

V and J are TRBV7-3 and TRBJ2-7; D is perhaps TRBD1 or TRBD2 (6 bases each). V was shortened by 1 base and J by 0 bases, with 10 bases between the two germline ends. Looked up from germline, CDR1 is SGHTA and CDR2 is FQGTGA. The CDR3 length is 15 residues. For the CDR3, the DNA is TGTGCCAGCAGCTTAAATGGGGGGCCCTCCTACGAGCAGTACTTC. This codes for CASSLNGGPSYEQYF.

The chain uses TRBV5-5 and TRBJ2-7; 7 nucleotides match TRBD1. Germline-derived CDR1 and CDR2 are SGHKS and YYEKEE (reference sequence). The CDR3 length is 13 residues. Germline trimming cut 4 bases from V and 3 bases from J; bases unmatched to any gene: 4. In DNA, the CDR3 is TGTGCCAGCAGCCCGGGACAGCTCTACGAGCAGTACTTC. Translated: CASSPGQLYEQYF. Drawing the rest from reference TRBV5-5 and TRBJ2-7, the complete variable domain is DAGVTQSPTHLIKTRGQQVTLRCSPISGHKSVSWYQQVLGQGPQFIFQYYEKEERGRGNFPDRFSARQFPNYSSELNVNALLLGDSALYLCASSPGQLYEQYFGPGTRLTVT.

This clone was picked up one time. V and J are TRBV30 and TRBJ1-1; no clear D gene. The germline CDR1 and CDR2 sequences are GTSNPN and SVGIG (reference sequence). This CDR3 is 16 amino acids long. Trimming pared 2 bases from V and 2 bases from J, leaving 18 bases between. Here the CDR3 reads CAWSSRPAGSNTEAFF. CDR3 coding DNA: TGTGCCTGGAGTTCCCGCCCGGCAGGTAGCAACACTGAAGCTTTCTTT.

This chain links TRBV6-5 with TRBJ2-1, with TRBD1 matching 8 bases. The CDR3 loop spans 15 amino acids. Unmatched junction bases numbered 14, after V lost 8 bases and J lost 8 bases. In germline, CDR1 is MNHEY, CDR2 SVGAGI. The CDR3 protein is CASSRPDRGIHEQFF. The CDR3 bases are TGTGCCAGCTCGAGGCCTGACAGGGGTATCCATGAGCAGTTCTTC.

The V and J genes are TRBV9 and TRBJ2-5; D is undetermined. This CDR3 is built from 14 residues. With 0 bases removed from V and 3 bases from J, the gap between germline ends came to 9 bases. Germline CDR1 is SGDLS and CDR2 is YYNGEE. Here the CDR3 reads CASSVGPGKETQYF. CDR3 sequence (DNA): TGTGCCAGCAGCGTAGGTCCAGGTAAAGAGACCCAGTACTTC. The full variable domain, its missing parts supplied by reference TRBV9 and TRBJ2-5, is DSGVTQTPKHLITATGQRVTLRCSPRSGDLSVYWYQQSLDQGLQFLIQYYNGEERAKGNILERFSAQQFPDLHSELNLSSLELGDSALYFCASSVGPGKETQYFGPGTRLLVL.

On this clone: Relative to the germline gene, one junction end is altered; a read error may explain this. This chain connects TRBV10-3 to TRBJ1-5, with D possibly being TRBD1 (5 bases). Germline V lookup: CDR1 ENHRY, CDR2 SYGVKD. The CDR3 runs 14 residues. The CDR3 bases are TGTGCCGTCAGTGAGTCTCCGGGGGTTCAGCCCCAGCATTTT. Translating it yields CAVSESPGVQPQHF.